The TCR beta chain described here comes from a study of post-analysis software for immune sequencing data. Study information: Relapsing-remitting, secondary progressive and progressive-relapsing courses of multiple sclerosis were included.

Study-wide results and limits: Patients carried a handful of TRBV segments more frequently than controls did, and TRBV5-6, TRBV5-1 and TRBV20-1 were among them. Those with multiple sclerosis, the patient group, showed significantly lower normalized Chao1 diversity than controls.

The length of the CDR3 is 16 residues. Germline loops: CDR1 SQVTM, CDR2 ANQGSEA. J was trimmed by 5 bases and V by 3 bases; bases with no gene match: 11. Unique molecular identifiers had been added to the TCR beta cDNA libraries. T cells numbering about 1 to 11 million yielded 500,000 or so cDNA molecules. TCRdb reprocessed the PCR reads with MiXCR, giving one entry per CDR3 protein. Of about 430,000 distinct CDR3 sequences in the sample, approximately 42% were seen once. About this clonotype itself: Antigen specificity is unknown.

The V and J genes are TRBV29-1 and TRBJ2-5; 11 bases map to TRBD2. Sample: blood. This sequence originates from a girl aged 2-10 years with multiple sclerosis. The CDR3 DNA sequence: TGCAGCGTTGATACGCTAGCGGGGGGATCGGGGGAGACCCAGTACTTC. Protein product: CSVDTLAGGSGETQYF. The whole variable domain, remainder taken from reference TRBV29-1 and TRBJ2-5, is SAVISQKPSRDICQRGTSLTIQCQVDSQVTMMFWYRQQPGQSLTLIATANQGSEATYESGFVIDKFPISRPNLTFSTLTVSNMSPEDSSIYLCSVDTLAGGSGETQYFGPGTRLLVL.